This entry concerns a single T cell receptor beta chain. Its antigen is not known. V was pared by 6 bases and J by 6 bases, with 12 bases between. The CDR3 has 13 amino acids. Germline CDR1 reads DFQATT; CDR2 reads SNEGSKA (reference sequence). This entry belongs to a study of blood T cells in healthy people across ages. The second PCR ran roughly 7 to 12 cycles with a sample-barcoded 5' primer and J-beta primers. Sequencing recovered at least 3 million CDR3-containing paired-end reads from each sample. TCRdb used MiXCR to reprocess the 5' RACE reads, holding one entry per CDR3 protein. The table has about 1.6 million distinct CDR3 sequences, about 35% seen once. Study-wide results and limits: A strong correlation was seen between TCR beta diversity and naive T cell percentage.

This clonotype originated in a woman in her 30s in good health. The specimen sequenced was blood. The chain couples TRBV20-1 to TRBJ1-6; possible D gene TRBD1, 6 bases. Written as DNA, the CDR3 is TGCAGTGCCAGGGGACCGGTTAATTCACCCCTCCACTTT. Protein: CSARGPVNSPLHF.